A selection of T cell receptor beta chains follows, all from one sample in a study of blood T cell repertoires in COVID-19. Data came from immunoSEQ multiplex PCR; TCRdb stores just in-frame clones and leaves some out. Of roughly 27,000 clones listed, more than 75% are singletons. The source material was peripheral blood. The source is a woman between 65 and 79 years old with acute or convalescent COVID-19. Both conserved end residues are part of each CDR3. The order of the fields is D gene, V gene, clone size, J gene, CDR3 DNA, CDR3 protein. The D gene is left open where the match is weak. Only part of the rows carry a size: once, few, many, or a class if the clone is expanded.

>.|TRBV27|.|TRBJ2-3
TGTGCCAGCAGTGAAGGGGGCACAGATACGCAGTATTTT
CASSEGGTDTQYF
>.|TRBV7-3|.|TRBJ2-3
TGTGCCAGCAGCTTAATTGGGGGGGCGGATACGCAGTATTTT
CASSLIGGADTQYF
>TRBD1|TRBV7-2|once|TRBJ1-2
TGTGCCAGCAGCTCGGGGACAGGGAATGGCTACACCTTC
CASSSGTGNGYTF
>.|TRBV28|.|TRBJ1-5
TGTGCCAGCAGTGCCTCTCGGGGAACCAATCAGCCCCAGCATTTT
CASSASRGTNQPQHF
>.|TRBV27|.|TRBJ2-1
TGTGCCAGCAGCCCCTACCCCTACAATGAGCAGTTCTTC
CASSPYPYNEQFF
>TRBD1|TRBV27|.|TRBJ2-5
TGTGCCAGCAGTTTATCACGACAGGGCCAAGAGACCCAGTACTTC
CASSLSRQGQETQYF
>TRBD2|TRBV27|.|TRBJ2-5
TGTGCCAGCAGTTCGGGGGGTGGCATTGAGACCCAGTACTTC
CASSSGGGIETQYF
>TRBD1|TRBV5-6|.|TRBJ1-6
TGTGCCAGCAGCCTGAGGGGGCTTAGCAATTCACCCCTCCACTTT
CASSLRGLSNSPLHF
>.|TRBV6-1|.|TRBJ1-6
TGTGCCAGCAGTGAAGCGCGGTCACCCCTCCACTTT
CASSEARSPLHF
>.|TRBV7-7|.|TRBJ1-1
TGTGCTAGCAGCGCACAATTGAACACTGAAGCTTTCTTT
CASSAQLNTEAFF
>.|TRBV29-1|once|TRBJ2-1
TGCAGCGTTGTGGCCCCTTCCTACAATGAGCAGTTCTTC
CSVVAPSYNEQFF
>.|TRBV4-1|few|TRBJ1-2
TGCGCCAGCAGCCAACCCCTCAGAGGACCCACCCAGGGTGGCTACACCTTC
CASSQPLRGPTQGGYTF
>TRBD1|TRBV6-5|.|TRBJ2-2
TGTGCCAGCAGCCGGGACAGGGCGGACACCGGGGAGCTGTTTTTT
CASSRDRADTGELFF
>.|TRBV25-1|.|TRBJ2-1
TGTGCCAGCAGTGAATTCCCCGAGGTGCAGTTCTTC
CASSEFPEVQFF
>TRBD1|TRBV9|.|TRBJ1-2
TGTGCCAGCAGCGATGGACAGGGGGCGAGCTATGGCTACACCTTC
CASSDGQGASYGYTF
>TRBD1|TRBV7-2|.|TRBJ1-6
TGTGCCAGCAGCTTATTTGAAGGGGGCTCACCCCTCCACTTT
CASSLFEGGSPLHF
>TRBD1|TRBV2|.|TRBJ1-5
TGTGCCAGCAAAGAGGGGGCCTATCAGCCCCAGCATTTT
CASKEGAYQPQHF
>.|TRBV5-5|.|TRBJ1-5
TGTGCCAGCAGCTTGGGGGGAGATCAGCCCCAGCATTTT
CASSLGGDQPQHF
>.|TRBV29-1|.|TRBJ2-2
TGCAGCGTTGAAGGGGCAGGTAACACCGGGGAGCTGTTTTTT
CSVEGAGNTGELFF
>.|TRBV6-5|.|TRBJ1-2
TGTGCCAGCAGGCCGACAGAGTACTATGGCTACACCTTC
CASRPTEYYGYTF
>.|TRBV28|.|TRBJ1-4
TGTGCCAGCAGTTTGCCCACAGGGTCGGGTGAAAAACTGTTTTTT
CASSLPTGSGEKLFF
>.|TRBV30|.|TRBJ1-6
TGTGCCTGGAGTGTACAGGCACGGAGCTCCTATAATTCACCCCTCCACTTT
CAWSVQARSSYNSPLHF
>TRBD2|TRBV13|.|TRBJ2-1
TGTGCCAGCAGCTCCCACAGCGGGGGGGGCTACAATGAGCAGTTCTTC
CASSSHSGGGYNEQFF
>.|TRBV2|.|TRBJ2-2
TGTGCCAGCGATTTAGTGCCTAGGGGGGAGCTGTTTTTT
CASDLVPRGELFF
>.|TRBV6-5|.|TRBJ1-5
TGTGCCAGCTCAACAGGGAATGACAATCAGCCCCAGCATTTT
CASSTGNDNQPQHF
>TRBD1|TRBV9|.|TRBJ2-1
TGTGCCAGCAGCGTAAGGGACAGTGGCTACAATGAGCAGTTCTTC
CASSVRDSGYNEQFF
>.|TRBV10-2|.|TRBJ2-3
TGCGCCAGCAGGAATCCCGGCGGAGATACGCAGTATTTT
CASRNPGGDTQYF
>TRBD2|TRBV7-6|.|TRBJ2-7
TGTGCCAGCAGTTCGAGCGGGGCGACCTACGAGCAGTACTTC
CASSSSGATYEQYF
>TRBD1|TRBV9|.|TRBJ1-1
TGTGCCAGCAGCCCCTGGAAAGTGACAGGGCGGGTTTACACTGAAGCTTTCTTT
CASSPWKVTGRVYTEAFF